This TCR beta chain was recorded in a study of T cells expressing NK-cell markers. On the study more broadly: Beta-chain profiling covered CD3+CD56+NKG2C+, CD3+CD56+NKG2C- and CD3+CD56-NKG2C+ sorted subsets. Among eight sequenced donors, seven carried HCMV seropositivity while one was seronegative.

General observations from the study: Nothing established the HCMV specificity of expanded NKG2C+ T cell clones. About six donors carried dominant NKG2C+ clonotypes that made up roughly 1.0-8% of their CD8+ T cells.

TCRdb re-called the 5' RACE reads, yielding one record per CDR3 amino acid sequence without DNA. Across 550,000 to 600,000 distinct CDR3 sequences, the top ten clones capture approximately 3.6% of the sample. The germline CDR1 and CDR2 sequences are DFQATT and SNEGSKA (reference sequence). The CDR3 covers 15 residues. Turning to this clonotype: Its antigen is still unknown.

Sample: blood T cells: a sorted CD56 or NKG2C T cell subset, CD4+ or CD8+ T cells, or bulk PBMC T cells (not recorded which). The chain employs TRBV20-1 and TRBJ2-1; the TRBD1 assignment by TCRdb is unverifiable without DNA. The TCR sequence derives from a man aged 18 to 29 in good health. CDR3: CSPRGLEGLYNEQFF.